Shown below are 25 T cell receptor beta chains from a single sample sequenced in a study of OX40 agonist ivuxolimab in advanced cancers. The library was made by the immunoSEQ multiplex PCR assay. TCRdb carries this immuneACCESS record with in-frame sequences only. Its versions omit some clonotypes, under half of them owing to an unresolved V gene in the studies checked, with the rest unexplained. A total of 20,000 to 25,000 clones appear in this sample, under 90% of them only once. 20% to 25% of the sample comes from the top ten. The sequenced sample was CD4+ or CD8+ T cells sorted from blood, obtained in a trial of the OX40 agonist ivuxolimab. These TCRs come from an adult with an advanced solid tumor such as melanoma, head and neck, liver or kidney cancer.

This clone was seen just once. The V call is TRBV30, the J call TRBJ1-2; 7 bases are a match to TRBD1. The trim removed 6 bases at V and 3 bases at J, leaving 10 bases unmatched. This CDR3 has 14 amino acids. From germline, CDR1 is GTSNPN and CDR2 SVGIG (reference sequence). Written as DNA, the CDR3 is TGTGCCTGTTTGGCAGGGGGTAAAGACTATGGCTACACCTTC. Encoded protein: CACLAGGKDYGYTF.

This clone was seen more than once but under ten times. The chain joins TRBV7-6 to TRBJ2-1, with D unresolved. The V and J ends lost 2 bases and 5 bases respectively, with 4 bases between them. Germline values: CDR1 SGHVS, CDR2 FNYEAQ. This CDR3 is built from 12 residues. CDR3 loop: CASSLKHNEQFF. DNA for the CDR3: TGTGCCAGCAGCTTAAAGCACAATGAGCAGTTCTTC.

The chain uses TRBV7-6 and TRBJ2-5, with D unclear. Germline CDR1 and CDR2: SGHVS and FNYEAQ. The CDR3 consists of 11 residues. V lost 1 base to trimming and J lost 7 bases, with 4 bases between them. This chain's CDR3 is CASSLEGTQYF. CDR3 DNA sequence: TGTGCCAGCAGCTTAGAGGGGACCCAGTACTTC.

The rearrangement uses TRBV6-5 and TRBJ2-7; TRBD1 is a possible D gene (5 bases). The CDR3 extends over 16 amino acids. The germline V gene has CDR1 MNHEY and CDR2 SVGAGI. V was shortened by 0 bases and J by 1 base, with 13 bases between the two germline ends. In DNA form, the CDR3 reads TGTGCCAGCAGTTACTCGACGCAGGGTTGGTCCTACGAGCAGTACTTC. It codes for CASSYSTQGWSYEQYF.

This chain connects TRBV10-1 to TRBJ2-1; TRBD1 aligns across 9 bases. Per germline, CDR1 WNHNN and CDR2 SYGVQD (reference sequence). The V segment lost 5 bases and the J segment 9 bases; nucleotides outside the gene matches: 11. This CDR3 is built from 15 residues. CDR3 DNA: TGCGCCAGCAGTCAGACTAAGACAGGGGGGCGTGAGCAGTTCTTC. Translation gives CASSQTKTGGREQFF.

The chain couples TRBV13 to TRBJ1-1; D gene unclear. This CDR3 spans 13 amino acids. Germline V gene data show CDR1 as PRHDT and CDR2 as FYEKMQ (reference sequence). V was pared by 3 bases and J by 3 bases, with 8 bases between. CDR3 in DNA: TGTGCCAGCAGCTTTTTTCTAGACACTGAAGCTTTCTTT. It encodes CASSFFLDTEAFF.

The chain carries TRBV30 and TRBJ2-3, with a weak D call TRBD2 (7 bases). V lost 2 bases and J lost 4, with 16 bases in between. The CDR3 totals 15 residues. The germline gives CDR1 GTSNPN, CDR2 SVGIG (reference sequence). The CDR3 is CAWSIAGARADTQYF. Written as DNA, the CDR3 is TGTGCCTGGAGTATTGCGGGGGCCCGCGCAGATACGCAGTATTTT.

This rearrangement joins TRBV7-3 to TRBJ1-2; D uncertain. The length of the CDR3 is 15 residues. CDR1 and CDR2 from the germline V gene are SGHTA and FQGTGA. V lost 2 bases, J lost 2 bases, and 12 bases lay in between. CDR3 in amino acids: CASSLLRVSNYGYTF. In DNA form, the CDR3 reads TGTGCCAGCAGCTTATTGCGGGTGTCAAACTATGGCTACACCTTC.

The chain is built from TRBV5-1 and TRBJ2-3; possible D gene TRBD1, 6 bases. Trimming cost V 1 base and J 6 bases, with 21 bases left between them. The CDR3 runs 17 residues. The V gene's germline CDR1 is SGHRS and CDR2 YFSETQ. The CDR3 reads CASSLPLDSQEVDTQYF. In nucleotides, the CDR3 is TGCGCCAGCAGCTTGCCCCTGGACAGTCAGGAGGTGGATACGCAGTATTTT.

The V gene is TRBV13, the J gene TRBJ2-7, with 9 bases fitting TRBD2. V dropped 3 bases and J dropped 2; count of bases not matched to a gene: 5. Germline CDR1 PRHDT, CDR2 FYEKMQ (reference sequence). The CDR3 has 15 amino acids. CDR3 region: CASSFSLAGAYEQYF. The DNA of the CDR3 is TGTGCCAGCAGCTTTTCACTAGCGGGTGCCTACGAGCAGTACTTC.

This clone was detected only once. This sequence joins TRBV5-1 and TRBJ2-1; 9 bases line up with TRBD1. The CDR3 runs 15 residues. Trimming at V came to 3 bases and at J to 3 bases, leaving 4 bases not matched to a gene. Germline V gene lookup returns CDR1 SGHRS and CDR2 YFSETQ. Here the CDR3 DNA reads TGCGCCAGCAGCTCCGGGACAGGGTTCTACAATGAGCAGTTCTTC. It codes for CASSSGTGFYNEQFF.

The chain couples TRBV14 to TRBJ2-7, with D possibly matching TRBD1 (6 bases). The germline V gene encodes CDR1 SGHDN and CDR2 FVKESK. V lost 2 bases, J lost 4 bases, and 12 bases lay in between. This CDR3 region has 14 residues. The DNA of the CDR3 is TGTGCCAGCAGCCAAAGTGGGACACCATACGAGCAGTACTTC. Its translation is CASSQSGTPYEQYF.

The chain recombines TRBV11-2 with TRBJ1-4; D is ambiguous. Trimming left V 2 bases short and J 6 bases short, with 16 bases between. In germline, CDR1 is SGHAT, CDR2 FQNNGV. CDR3 size: 16 residues. CDR3 in amino acids: CASSLTNAPSHEKLFF. The CDR3 DNA is TGTGCCAGCAGCTTAACAAACGCGCCATCACATGAAAAACTGTTTTTT.

The chain has TRBV7-9 and TRBJ2-1; 8 positions match TRBD2. Germline V gene lookup returns CDR1 SEHNR and CDR2 FQNEAQ (reference sequence). The CDR3 is 15 residues long. V gave up 4 bases and J gave up 7 bases; unmatched junction bases: 9. CDR3 sequence: CASSSRVLADNEQFF. The CDR3 DNA sequence: TGTGCCAGCAGCTCCCGGGTACTAGCGGATAATGAGCAGTTCTTC.

This chain links TRBV18 with TRBJ2-2; 9 bases are a match to TRBD2. V was clipped by 8 bases and J by 8 bases; unmatched bases: 9. CDR3 length equals 14 residues. The germline gives CDR1 KGHSH, CDR2 LQKENI. The CDR3 loop is CASPRTSEKGELFF. CDR3 nucleotide sequence: TGTGCCAGCCCCCGGACTAGCGAGAAAGGGGAGCTGTTTTTT.

This clone has a single count. The rearrangement uses TRBV28 and TRBJ2-1; no clear D. CDR3 length: 12 amino acids. Trimming stripped 3 bases from V and 7 bases from J, with 7 bases between. Germline V gene lookup returns CDR1 MDHEN and CDR2 SYDVKM. CDR3 nucleotide sequence: TGTGCCAGCAGTTTTCAGAATAATGAGCAGTTCTTC. Translated: CASSFQNNEQFF. Looking up the rest from reference TRBV28 and TRBJ2-1 gives the full variable domain: DVKVTQSSRYLVKRTGEKVFLECVQDMDHENMFWYRQDPGLGLRLIYFSYDVKMKEKGDIPEGYSVSREKKERFSLILESASTNQTSMYLCASSFQNNEQFFGPGTRLTVL.

This chain connects TRBV6-5 to TRBJ2-7; 10 nucleotides agree with TRBD1. The CDR3 extends over 15 amino acids. The V gene's germline CDR1 is MNHEY and CDR2 SVGAGI. Unmatched junction bases numbered 11, after V lost 6 bases and J lost 6 bases. CDR3 residues: CASRETGGAAREQYF. In DNA form, the CDR3 reads TGTGCCAGCAGGGAGACAGGGGGCGCAGCCCGCGAGCAGTACTTC.

Details on this clone: A read error may produce the germline difference seen at one junction end. This chain connects TRBV29-1 to TRBJ1-2, with 10 bases matching TRBD1. This CDR3 has 14 residues. Germline V gene lookup returns CDR1 SQVTM and CDR2 ANQGSEA. In nucleotides, the CDR3 is TGCAGCGTGGAAGACAGGGGGCAAGAACGTGGCTACACCTTC. It translates to CSVEDRGQERGYTF.

In its sample, this clone was seen once. The chain links TRBV27 to TRBJ1-2; the match to TRBD1 covers 8 bases. Trimming cost V 3 bases and J 0 bases; bases outside gene matches: 3. There are 15 residues in the CDR3. Germline lookup yields CDR1 MNHEY and CDR2 SMNVEV (reference sequence). CDR3 DNA: TGTGCCAGCAGTTTCAGGGGGCGAGCTAACTATGGCTACACCTTC. It specifies CASSFRGRANYGYTF.

The chain recombines TRBV29-1 with TRBJ2-1, with no clear D. Trimming stripped 2 bases from V and 9 bases from J, with 11 bases between. Germline CDR1 SQVTM, CDR2 ANQGSEA. CDR3 length equals 12 residues. CDR3 coding DNA: TGCAGCGTTGAAATCACCGACACTGAGCAGTTCTTC. Protein: CSVEITDTEQFF.

The chain couples TRBV5-5 to TRBJ2-1, with D hard to call. V shed 0 bases and J shed 9 bases, with 7 bases lying between them. Germline V gene sequence: CDR1 SGHKS, CDR2 YYEKEE (reference sequence). The CDR3 totals 12 residues. Here the CDR3 DNA reads TGTGCCAGCAGCTTGGGTGGCACTGAGCAGTTCTTC. As protein: CASSLGGTEQFF. The full variable domain, with the rest looked up from reference TRBV5-5 and TRBJ2-1, is DAGVTQSPTHLIKTRGQQVTLRCSPISGHKSVSWYQQVLGQGPQFIFQYYEKEERGRGNFPDRFSARQFPNYSSELNVNALLLGDSALYLCASSLGGTEQFFGPGTRLTVL.

The V gene is TRBV28, the J gene TRBJ2-7, with a weak D call TRBD2 (6 bases). Trimming stripped 2 bases from V and 7 bases from J, with 21 bases between. CDR3 length: 16 amino acids. Germline assignment: CDR1 MDHEN and CDR2 SYDVKM. The CDR3 nucleotides read TGTGCCAGCAGTTTAGACCCGGGAATCCTTCGGGGGGAGCAGTACTTC. Amino acid sequence: CASSLDPGILRGEQYF.

V and J are TRBV28 and TRBJ2-2, with 7 nucleotides matching TRBD1. V lost 6 bases and J lost 0; bases outside the gene matches: 4. Germline lookup yields CDR1 MDHEN and CDR2 SYDVKM. CDR3 length equals 15 residues. The CDR3 reads CASRPDRANTGELFF. Written as DNA, the CDR3 is TGTGCCAGCAGACCAGACAGGGCGAACACCGGGGAGCTGTTTTTT.

This clone has just a few counts. The chain couples TRBV19 to TRBJ1-5, with D unresolved. Trimming removed 0 bases at V and 4 bases at J, with 7 bases between. There are 14 residues in the CDR3. Germline assignment: CDR1 LNHDA and CDR2 SQIVND (reference sequence). CDR3 sequence: CASSIDAGNQPQHF. The CDR3 nucleotides read TGTGCCAGTAGTATAGATGCAGGAAATCAGCCCCAGCATTTT.

This CDR3 reads CASSHQQAQETQYF. The CDR3 DNA sequence: TGTGCCAGCAGCCATCAACAAGCCCAAGAGACCCAGTACTTC. This rearrangement joins TRBV14 to TRBJ2-5; D gene ambiguous. Germline CDR1 reads SGHDN; CDR2 reads FVKESK. Deletions cut 3 bases from V and 1 base from J, with 9 bases between. The CDR3 is 14 residues long.